Included here is one T cell receptor (beta chain) sequence, with context. Its antigen is still unknown. One base away there is no much larger clone; base qualities are not given. This entry comes from a study of OX40 agonist ivuxolimab in advanced cancers. About the full investigation: Ivuxolimab, which targeted the costimulatory receptor OX40 (CD134), was an agonistic, fully human IgG2 monoclonal antibody. Intravenous ivuxolimab was administered to patients every 2 weeks at six dose levels: 0.01, 0.1, 0.3, 1.5, 3 and 10 mg/kg. Among the approximately 54 dose-escalation patients, about 19 had hepatocellular carcinoma, 15 or so melanoma, 9 renal cell carcinoma and 9 head and neck cancer. In the dose-escalation cohort, around four fifths of patients were male, and the mean age was around 60 years, with a range of about 23 to 85. Prior anti-PD-1, anti-PD-L1 or anti-CTLA-4 therapy was permitted, and approximately 42% of dose-escalation patients had received checkpoint inhibitors. Partial responses were achieved by three dose-escalation patients, of whom one had hepatocellular carcinoma and two had cutaneous melanoma. Peripheral TCRbeta sequencing was intended to test whether TCR sequence diversity was altered and clonal T-cell expansion was caused by ivuxolimab. The paper covers the monotherapy dose-escalation part of the phase I ivuxolimab trial, which included N ≈ 54 patients. The research as a whole found: After ivuxolimab, CD8+ T cells had more expanded clones than CD4+ T cells on average. At doses of 0.1 to 3.0 mg/kg, clonal expansion of both CD4+ and CD8+ blood T cells was observed from baseline to week 6. Which antigens the clonally expanded peripheral T cells were specific for was not determined. Low levels of normalized T-cell clonal expansion were also shown by some nonresponding patients. In the 0.1-3.0 mg/kg groups, partial responders were among the patients with the lowest normalized peripheral clonal expansion, particularly in CD8+ T cells.

To sequence the TCRbeta CDR3 region, genomic DNA was isolated from the sorted cells. The immunoSEQ Assay was used for sequencing of TCRbeta CDR3 regions. This immuneACCESS table, as held by TCRdb, lists in-frame sequences with V and J called but not all clones. Of the missing ones, under half trace to an unresolved V gene in checked studies; the others have no known cause. The sample includes under 70,000 clones, with roughly 89% observed a single time. The ten biggest clones cover approximately 1.5% of the sample. The trial excluded patients who had a history of autoimmune disease or were on systemic immunosuppression. Peripheral blood for TCR sequencing was collected from all dose cohorts at baseline, on cycle 4 day 1, and on cycle 7 day 1. The samples were taken from a phase I, first-in-human, multicenter, open-label dose-escalation trial of ivuxolimab. Adults with locally advanced or metastatic melanoma, renal cell carcinoma, hepatocellular carcinoma or head and neck squamous cell carcinoma were enrolled in the trial. Before TCR sequencing, CD4+ and CD8+ T cells were separately sorted from peripheral blood.

CDR1 is given as SEHNR and CDR2 as FQNEAQ, both from the germline V gene (reference sequence). The CDR3 contains 11 residues, cysteine and phenylalanine counted. The kept DNA is CDR3 alone, 33 bases in frame from the first base. Trimming costs V 3 bases and J 3 bases, and their ends lie 2 bases apart. The origin of this receptor is an adult with an advanced solid tumor such as melanoma, head and neck, liver or kidney cancer. This sequence uses TRBV7-9 and TRBJ1-1, with the D gene call left open. The sample was CD4+ or CD8+ T cells sorted from blood, taken in a trial of the OX40 agonist ivuxolimab. The CDR3 is CASSFDTEAFF. The DNA reads TGTGCCAGCAGCTTTGACACTGAAGCTTTCTTT. With the rest looked up from the reference TRBV7-9 and TRBJ1-1 genes rather than sequenced, the full variable domain is DTGVSQNPRHKITKRGQNVTFRCDPISEHNRLYWYRQTLGQGPEFLTYFQNEAQLEKSRLLSDRFSAERPKGSFSTLEIQRTEQGDSAMYLCASSFDTEAFFGQGTRLTVV.